This TCR beta chain was retrieved from a study of T cells in Graves' hyperthyroidism and ophthalmopathy. Amplified regions were TCR beta CDR3 sequences from RNA transcripts. With the HTBI primer set, the TCR CDR3 went through a first round of RT-PCR. TCRdb called the multiplex PCR reads again in MiXCR, with one record for every CDR3 protein. The table records 750,000 to 950,000 distinct CDR3 sequences, over 35% of them present only once. CDR3 length equals 14 residues. Trimming took 5 bases from V and 5 from J; bases not matched to a gene: 4. Looked up from germline, CDR1 is SNHLY and CDR2 is FYNNEI. Newly diagnosed hyperthyroidism, duration under 2 months, in patients aged 18 to 65.

The receptor was isolated from a man younger than 35 with Graves' hyperthyroidism. This sequence joins TRBV2 and TRBJ2-1, with 9 positions matching TRBD2. Sequenced material: blood. The CDR3 is CASSPSGAHNEQFF. The DNA for the CDR3 is TGTGCCAGCAGTCCTAGCGGGGCCCACAATGAGCAGTTCTTC.